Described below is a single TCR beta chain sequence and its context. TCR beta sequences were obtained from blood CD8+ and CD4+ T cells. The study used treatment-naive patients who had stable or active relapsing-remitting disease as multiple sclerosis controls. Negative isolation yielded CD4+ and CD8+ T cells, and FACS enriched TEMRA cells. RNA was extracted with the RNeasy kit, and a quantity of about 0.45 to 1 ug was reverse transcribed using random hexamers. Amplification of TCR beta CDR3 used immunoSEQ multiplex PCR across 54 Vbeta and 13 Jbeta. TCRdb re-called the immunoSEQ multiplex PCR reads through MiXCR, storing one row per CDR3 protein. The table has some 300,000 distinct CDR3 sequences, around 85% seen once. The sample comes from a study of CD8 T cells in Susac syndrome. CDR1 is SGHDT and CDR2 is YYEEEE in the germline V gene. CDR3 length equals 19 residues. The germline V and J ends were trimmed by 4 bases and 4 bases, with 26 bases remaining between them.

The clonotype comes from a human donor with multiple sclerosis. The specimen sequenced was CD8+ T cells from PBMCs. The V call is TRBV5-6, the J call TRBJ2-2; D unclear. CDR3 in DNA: TGTGCCAGCAGCCCGTGGCCCAGGCAGGATCTTTGGGTCACCGGGGAGCTGTTTTTT. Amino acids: CASSPWPRQDLWVTGELFF.